The clone carrying this TCR beta chain has a handful of counts. The antigen is unknown. This record belongs to a study of T cell repertoires in cytomegalovirus infection. Study-wide background: Based on public TCR beta signatures, there were indications of CMV infection and of a matching HLA type. Study-wide results and limits: Ex vivo, HLA-C-restricted CMV-specific TCR beta clonotypes prevailed over the rest of the response. Public TCR beta family frequency separated CMV-and-HLA carriers, including in an independent cohort.

Each CDR3 protein gets one entry after TCRdb re-called the reads with MiXCR. The table lists approximately 730,000 distinct CDR3 sequences, 29% of them singletons. The CDR3 is made up of 12 amino acids. The V and J ends lost 1 base and 4 bases respectively, with 7 bases between them. Germline loops: CDR1 DFQATT, CDR2 SNEGSKA (reference sequence). The specimen was cultured CD8+ T cells from PBMCs, collected from culture after CMV antigen stimulation. The receptor was derived from a human donor in good health (CMV status not recorded). Some clones in this sample may be carry-over from other donors' samples. The gene calls are TRBV20-1 and TRBJ1-2, with unresolved D. The CDR3 region is CSARVGIYGYTF. The CDR3 DNA reads as TGCAGTGCTAGAGTAGGGATCTATGGCTACACCTTC.